A single TCR beta chain is shown here with its context. In germline, CDR1 is LNHDA, CDR2 SQIVND (reference sequence). The CDR3 runs 15 residues. V was clipped by 7 bases and J by 1 base; unmatched bases: 9. This table comes from immunoSEQ multiplex PCR, and its TCRdb copy is limited to in-frame clones, with some not included. The table has around 250,000 clones, about 92% seen once; the top ten hold under 4%. This record belongs to a study of cytomegalovirus exposure and HLA in healthy donors. The sequenced sample consisted of PBMCs. The source is a woman younger than 45 in good health and CMV-seronegative. The genes are TRBV19 and TRBJ1-1, with 7 bases identical to TRBD1. CDR3 sequence (DNA): TGTGCCAGTACCCCTCGAGAGGGGGCGAACACTGAAGCTTTCTTT. Its translation is CASTPREGANTEAFF.